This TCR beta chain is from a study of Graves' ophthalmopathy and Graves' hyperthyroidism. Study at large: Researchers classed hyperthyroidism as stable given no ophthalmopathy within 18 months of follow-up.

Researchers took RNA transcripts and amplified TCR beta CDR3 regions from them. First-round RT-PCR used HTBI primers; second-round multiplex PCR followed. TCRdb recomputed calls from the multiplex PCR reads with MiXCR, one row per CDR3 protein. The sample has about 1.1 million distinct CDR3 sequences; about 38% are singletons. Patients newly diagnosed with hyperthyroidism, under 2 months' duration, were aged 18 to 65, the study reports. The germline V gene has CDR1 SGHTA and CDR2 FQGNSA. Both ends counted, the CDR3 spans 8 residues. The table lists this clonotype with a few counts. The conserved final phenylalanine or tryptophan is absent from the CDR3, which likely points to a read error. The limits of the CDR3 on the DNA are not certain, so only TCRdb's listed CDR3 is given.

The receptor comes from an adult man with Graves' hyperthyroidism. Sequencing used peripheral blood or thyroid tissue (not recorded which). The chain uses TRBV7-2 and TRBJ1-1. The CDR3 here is CASSLVGR.